This T cell receptor beta chain is drawn from a study of blood T cell repertoires in COVID-19. Study at large: Samples of COVID-19 (acute and convalescent) were obtained from the United States, Italy and Spain.

This CDR3 spans 17 amino acids. Per the germline V gene, CDR1 is MDHEN and CDR2 is SYDVKM. The V and J ends lost 2 bases and 2 bases respectively, with 17 bases between them. How the authors handled the data: Using reference gene primer amplification, nucleated cell counts were estimated. Here immunoSEQ multiplex PCR was the method, and the copy in TCRdb shows in-frame clones only, minus some. V, J and clone size derive from that table, while D and trimming were established from the DNA sequence. This repertoire shows 150,000 to 200,000 clones, 80% to 85% found once; its top ten account for about 4.8%.

V gene TRBV28 combines with J gene TRBJ2-3; tentative D call: TRBD1 (6 bases). This clonotype was obtained from a woman aged 30 to 39 with acute or convalescent COVID-19. Material for sequencing was peripheral blood. This CDR3 is CASSLQPTGPPTDTQYF. For the CDR3, the DNA is TGTGCCAGCAGTTTACAGCCGACAGGCCCCCCCACAGATACGCAGTATTTT.